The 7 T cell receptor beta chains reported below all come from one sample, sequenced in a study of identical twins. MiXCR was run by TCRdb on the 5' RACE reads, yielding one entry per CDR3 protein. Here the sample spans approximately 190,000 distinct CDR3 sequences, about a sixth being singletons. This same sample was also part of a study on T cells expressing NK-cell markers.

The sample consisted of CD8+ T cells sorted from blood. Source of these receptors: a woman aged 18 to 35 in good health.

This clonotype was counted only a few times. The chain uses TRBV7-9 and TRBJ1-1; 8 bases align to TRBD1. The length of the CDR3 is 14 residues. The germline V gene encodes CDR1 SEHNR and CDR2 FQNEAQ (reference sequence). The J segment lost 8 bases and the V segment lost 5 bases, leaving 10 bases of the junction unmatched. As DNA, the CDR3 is TGTGCCAGCAGCCCCGACAGGGGCAGAATCGAAGCTTTCTTT. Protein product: CASSPDRGRIEAFF.

The CDR3: CASSFLGRTGELFF. DNA of the CDR3: TGTGCCAGCAGTTTCCTGGGGCGCACCGGGGAGCTGTTTTTT. The rearrangement uses TRBV27 and TRBJ2-2; possible D gene TRBD1, 5 bases. Germline CDR1 MNHEY, CDR2 SMNVEV (reference sequence). The CDR3 has 14 residues. Between the trimmed V and J ends, which lost 3 bases and 4 bases, there was a span of 9 bases.

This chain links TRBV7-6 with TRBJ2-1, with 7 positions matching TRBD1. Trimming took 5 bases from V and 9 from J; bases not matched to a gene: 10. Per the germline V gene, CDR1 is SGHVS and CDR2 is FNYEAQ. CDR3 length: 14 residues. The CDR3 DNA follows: TGTGCCAGCAGCCCGCCCTCAGGGGGTCTTGAGCAGTTCTTC. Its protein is CASSPPSGGLEQFF.

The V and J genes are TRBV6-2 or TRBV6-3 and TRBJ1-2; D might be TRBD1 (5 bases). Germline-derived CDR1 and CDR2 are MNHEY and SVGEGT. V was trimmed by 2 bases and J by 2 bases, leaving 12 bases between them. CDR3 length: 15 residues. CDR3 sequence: CASSYPDTYNYGYTF. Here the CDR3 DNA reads TGTGCCAGCAGTTACCCGGACACCTACAACTATGGCTACACCTTC.

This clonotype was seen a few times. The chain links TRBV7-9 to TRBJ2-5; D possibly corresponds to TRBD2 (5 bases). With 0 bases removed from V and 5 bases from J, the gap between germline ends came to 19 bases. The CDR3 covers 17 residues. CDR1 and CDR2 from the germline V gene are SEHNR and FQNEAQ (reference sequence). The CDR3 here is CASSLASGWNPAETQYF. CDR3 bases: TGTGCCAGCAGCTTAGCGTCGGGGTGGAACCCCGCGGAGACCCAGTACTTC.

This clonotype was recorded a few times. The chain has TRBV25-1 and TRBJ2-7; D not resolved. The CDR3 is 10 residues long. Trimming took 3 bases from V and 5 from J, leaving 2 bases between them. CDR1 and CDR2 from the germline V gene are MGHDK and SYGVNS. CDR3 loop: CASSEHEQYF. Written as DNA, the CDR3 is TGTGCCAGCAGTGAGCACGAGCAGTACTTC.

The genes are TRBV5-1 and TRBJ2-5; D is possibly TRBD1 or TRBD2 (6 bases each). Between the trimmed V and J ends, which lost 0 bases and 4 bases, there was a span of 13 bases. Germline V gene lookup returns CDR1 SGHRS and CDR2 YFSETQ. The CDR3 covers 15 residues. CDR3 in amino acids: CASSLAGGSPETQYF. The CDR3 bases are TGCGCCAGCAGCTTGGCCGGGGGCTCCCCAGAGACCCAGTACTTC.